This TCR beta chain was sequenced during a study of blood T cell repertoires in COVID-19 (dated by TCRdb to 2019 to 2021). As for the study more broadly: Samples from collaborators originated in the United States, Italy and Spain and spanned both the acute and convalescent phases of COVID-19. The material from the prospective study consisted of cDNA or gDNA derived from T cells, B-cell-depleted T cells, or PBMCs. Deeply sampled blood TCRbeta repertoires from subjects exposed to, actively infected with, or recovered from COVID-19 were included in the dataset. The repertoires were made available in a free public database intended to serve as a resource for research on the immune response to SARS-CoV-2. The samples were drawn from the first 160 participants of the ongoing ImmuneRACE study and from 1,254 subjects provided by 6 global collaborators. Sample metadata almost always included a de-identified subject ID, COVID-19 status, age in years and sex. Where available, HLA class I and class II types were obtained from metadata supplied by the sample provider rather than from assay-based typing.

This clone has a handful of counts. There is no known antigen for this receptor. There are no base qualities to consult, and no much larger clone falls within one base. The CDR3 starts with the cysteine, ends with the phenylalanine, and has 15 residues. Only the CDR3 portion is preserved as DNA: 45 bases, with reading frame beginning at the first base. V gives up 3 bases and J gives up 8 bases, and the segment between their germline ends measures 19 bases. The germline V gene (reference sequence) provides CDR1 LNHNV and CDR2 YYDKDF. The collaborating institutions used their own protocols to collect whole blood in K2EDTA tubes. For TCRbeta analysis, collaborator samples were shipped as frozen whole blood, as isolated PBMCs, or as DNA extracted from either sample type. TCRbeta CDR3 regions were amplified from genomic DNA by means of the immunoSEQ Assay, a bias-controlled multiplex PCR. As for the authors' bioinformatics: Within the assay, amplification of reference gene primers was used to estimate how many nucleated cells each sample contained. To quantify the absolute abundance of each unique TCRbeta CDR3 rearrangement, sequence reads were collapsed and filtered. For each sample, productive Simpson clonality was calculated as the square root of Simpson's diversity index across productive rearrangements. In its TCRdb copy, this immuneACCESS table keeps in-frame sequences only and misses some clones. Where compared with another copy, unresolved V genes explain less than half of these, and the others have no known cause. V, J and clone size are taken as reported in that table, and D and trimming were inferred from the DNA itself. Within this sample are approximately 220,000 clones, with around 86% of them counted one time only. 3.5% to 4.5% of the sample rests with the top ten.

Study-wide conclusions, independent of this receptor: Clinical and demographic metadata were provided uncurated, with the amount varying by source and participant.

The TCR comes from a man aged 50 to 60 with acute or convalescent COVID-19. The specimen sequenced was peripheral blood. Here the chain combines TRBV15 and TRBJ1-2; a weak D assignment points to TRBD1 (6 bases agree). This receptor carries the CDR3 CATSSRGGALGGYTF. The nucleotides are TGTGCCACCAGCAGCCGCGGGGGCGCGTTAGGGGGCTACACCTTC.